Below, 13 T cell receptor beta chains from the same sample are listed, as sequenced in a study of blood T cell repertoires in COVID-19. Assay: immunoSEQ multiplex PCR; the TCRdb copy retains only in-frame clones and omits some. This table has around 20,000 clones, around 92% appearing once. The sequenced material came from peripheral blood. The source is a human donor in a cohort sampled during active COVID-19.

The V gene is TRBV5-6, the J gene TRBJ2-1; 8 bases fit TRBD1. The length of the CDR3 is 14 residues. Germline V gene sequence: CDR1 SGHDT, CDR2 YYEEEE. The V segment lost 5 bases and the J segment 7 bases; nucleotides outside the gene matches: 8. CDR3 coding DNA: TGTGCCAGCAGGTCCAGGGGGCGCGGGAATGAGCAGTTCTTC. Amino acids: CASRSRGRGNEQFF.

This chain links TRBV6-5 with TRBJ1-4, with 12 bases lining up with TRBD1. Germline CDR1 reads MNHEY; CDR2 reads SVGAGI. The CDR3 length is 15 residues. V lost 5 bases and J lost 8; bases outside the gene matches: 6. The CDR3 reads CASSLTGTGGEKLFF. The CDR3 coding sequence is TGTGCCAGCAGTCTTACCGGGACAGGGGGCGAAAAACTGTTTTTT.

The genes are TRBV28 and TRBJ2-7; TRBD2 matches 13 bases. V shed 6 bases and J 5 bases; nucleotides not matched to a gene: 10. CDR1 is MDHEN and CDR2 is SYDVKM in the germline V gene. This CDR3 is built from 16 residues. The CDR3, as DNA: TGTGCCAGCAGCCTAGGGGGGACTAGCGGGATCAACGAGCAGTACTTC. This codes for CASSLGGTSGINEQYF.

This clone was counted only a few times. The chain employs TRBV7-9 and TRBJ1-1, with TRBD1 matching 8 bases. Losses at the gene ends were 4 bases for V and 8 bases for J; bases not matched to a gene: 9. CDR1 and CDR2 from the germline V gene are SEHNR and FQNEAQ (reference sequence). The CDR3 consists of 14 residues. CDR3 sequence: CASSSPRGHLEAFF. The CDR3, as DNA: TGTGCCAGCAGCTCACCCAGGGGGCATTTGGAAGCTTTCTTT. Full variable domain (missing parts from reference TRBV7-9 and TRBJ1-1): DTGVSQNPRHKITKRGQNVTFRCDPISEHNRLYWYRQTLGQGPEFLTYFQNEAQLEKSRLLSDRFSAERPKGSFSTLEIQRTEQGDSAMYLCASSSPRGHLEAFFGQGTRLTVV.

The V gene is TRBV7-9, the J gene TRBJ2-7, with D perhaps TRBD1 (6 bases). This CDR3 has 14 residues. Germline V gene sequence: CDR1 SEHNR, CDR2 FQNEAQ (reference sequence). V shed 5 bases and J shed 2 bases, with 13 bases lying between them. The CDR3 sequence: CASSDRQNAYEQYF. The CDR3 coding sequence is TGTGCCAGCAGCGACAGGCAGAACGCCTACGAGCAGTACTTC.

This clone was counted only a few times. V and J are TRBV4-1 and TRBJ2-7, with D possibly being TRBD2 (6 bases). Germline loops: CDR1 MGHRA, CDR2 YSYEKL. V lost 0 bases, J lost 7 bases, and 19 bases lay in between. This CDR3 spans 16 amino acids. Written as DNA, the CDR3 is TGCGCCAGCAGCCAAGATAGTGCGGGAAACCTCTGGGAGCAGTACTTC. It yields the protein CASSQDSAGNLWEQYF.

The J gene is TRBJ2-4, the V gene TRBV11-2, with 7 positions matching TRBD2. The trim removed 1 base at V and 8 bases at J, leaving 5 bases unmatched. The V gene's germline CDR1 is SGHAT and CDR2 FQNNGV. This CDR3 region has 14 residues. Here the CDR3 DNA reads TGTGCCAGCAGCTTAGTTCCCCGGGGGGACATTCAGTACTTC. This codes for CASSLVPRGDIQYF.

In its sample, this clone was seen once. V is TRBV28 and J is TRBJ2-7; D possibly corresponds to TRBD2 (6 bases). The CDR3 contains 15 residues. Germline-derived CDR1 and CDR2 are MDHEN and SYDVKM. The V end lost 5 bases, the J end lost 0 bases, and 14 bases lay between the germline ends. This CDR3 reads CASSRRGESSYEQYF. In DNA, the CDR3 is TGTGCCAGCAGTCGTCGCGGGGAGAGCTCCTACGAGCAGTACTTC.

V usage is TRBV7-2 and J usage is TRBJ1-5; 7 bases match TRBD1. This CDR3 has 14 residues. The germline V gene has CDR1 SGHTA and CDR2 FQGNSA. The V segment lost 5 bases and the J segment 9 bases; nucleotides outside the gene matches: 10. CDR3: CASSQGGTELPQHF. CDR3 sequence (DNA): TGTGCCAGCAGCCAGGGGGGCACAGAATTGCCCCAGCATTTT.

This clone came up once. This chain connects TRBV12-5 to TRBJ1-2; D is unresolved. V dropped 2 bases and J dropped 7 bases, with 11 bases sitting between them. The CDR3 contains 13 residues. CDR1 is LGHNT and CDR2 is FRNRAP in the germline V gene. CDR3 protein: CASGLSTRGGYTF. DNA of the CDR3: TGTGCTAGTGGTTTGTCGACCCGGGGTGGCTACACCTTC.

V and J are TRBV27 and TRBJ1-1; 9 bases line up with TRBD1. This CDR3 contains 15 residues. The J segment lost 5 bases and the V segment lost 0 bases, leaving 4 bases of the junction unmatched. Germline CDR1 is MNHEY and CDR2 is SMNVEV (reference sequence). CDR3 bases: TGTGCCAGCAGTTTATCCTCACAGGGGGCTACTGAAGCTTTCTTT. Amino acid sequence: CASSLSSQGATEAFF.

The gene calls are TRBV5-4 and TRBJ1-2; D call uncertain. CDR1 SGHNT and CDR2 YYREEE come from the germline V gene (reference sequence). This CDR3 contains 13 residues. V lost 5 bases to trimming and J lost 0 bases, with 8 bases between them. CDR3 sequence (DNA): TGTGCCAGCAGGCGCTTTTCTAACTATGGCTACACCTTC. Amino acid sequence: CASRRFSNYGYTF.

The rearrangement joins TRBV5-4 to TRBJ2-5; 7 nucleotides align to TRBD1. CDR1 SGHNT and CDR2 YYREEE come from the germline V gene (reference sequence). The CDR3 length is 15 residues. V trimming: 1 base; J trimming: 4 bases; junction bases outside the gene matches: 7. The CDR3 region has the DNA TGTGCCAGCAGCTTGAACAGGGGTCTCCCAGAGACCCAGTACTTC. Translating it yields CASSLNRGLPETQYF.